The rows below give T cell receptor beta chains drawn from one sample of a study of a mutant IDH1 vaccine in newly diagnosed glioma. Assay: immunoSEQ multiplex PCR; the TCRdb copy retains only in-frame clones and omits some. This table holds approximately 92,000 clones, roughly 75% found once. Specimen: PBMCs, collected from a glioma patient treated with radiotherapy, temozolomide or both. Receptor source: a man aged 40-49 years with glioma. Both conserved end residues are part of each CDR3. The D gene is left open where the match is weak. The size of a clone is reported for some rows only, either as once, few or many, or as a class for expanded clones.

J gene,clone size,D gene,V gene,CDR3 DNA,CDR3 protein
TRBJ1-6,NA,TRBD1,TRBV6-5,TGTGCCAGCAGCCCACAGGGGTCGGGGAGTTCACCCCTCCACTTT,CASSPQGSGSSPLHF
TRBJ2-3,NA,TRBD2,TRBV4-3,TGCGCCAGCAGCCAAGGCCTAGCGGGGCGCACAGATACGCAGTATTTT,CASSQGLAGRTDTQYF
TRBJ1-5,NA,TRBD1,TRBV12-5,TGTGCTAGTGGCTCGGGACAGGGAGTTACTCAGCCCCAGCATTTT,CASGSGQGVTQPQHF
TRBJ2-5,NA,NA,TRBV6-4,TGTGCCAGCGGCCCCCCCTTCGATGAAGAGACCCAGTACTTC,CASGPPFDEETQYF
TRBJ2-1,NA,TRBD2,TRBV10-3,TGTGCCATCAGTGGGAGCGGGAGGGGGTGGGATGAGCAGTTCTTC,CAISGSGRGWDEQFF
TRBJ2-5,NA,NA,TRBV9,TGTGCCAGCAGCGAAAGAGGGCCCCAAGAGACCCAGTACTTC,CASSERGPQETQYF
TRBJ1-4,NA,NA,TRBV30,TGTGCCTGGAGTAGTGGTTTCGGTGAAAAACTGTTTTTT,CAWSSGFGEKLFF
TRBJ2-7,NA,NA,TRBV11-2,TGTGCCAGCAGCTTAGGCCGAGGCTACGAGCAGTACTTC,CASSLGRGYEQYF
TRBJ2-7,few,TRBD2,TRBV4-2,TGTGCCAGCAGCCAAGGGATCCCGGGGGGGGTTTACTACGAGCAGTACTTC,CASSQGIPGGVYYEQYF
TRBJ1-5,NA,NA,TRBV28,TGTGCCAGCAGTTTCCGGATAAACAATCAGCCCCAGCATTTT,CASSFRINNQPQHF
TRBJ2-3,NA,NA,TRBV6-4,TGTGCCAGCAGTGACTCAATGGGCGGGACAGATACGCAGTATTTT,CASSDSMGGTDTQYF
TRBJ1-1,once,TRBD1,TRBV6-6,TGTGCCAGCAGTTACACAGGGGTGGGGACTGAAGCTTTCTTT,CASSYTGVGTEAFF
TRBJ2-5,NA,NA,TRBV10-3,TGTGCCATCAGGGGAATAGGGGGGCCCCAGTACTTC,CAIRGIGGPQYF
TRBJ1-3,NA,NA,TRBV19,TGTGCCAGTACCCACCCAGGAGGATACACCATATATTTT,CASTHPGGYTIYF
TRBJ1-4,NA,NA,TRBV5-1,TGCGCCAGCAGTTTGGCCGCCACTAATGAAAAACTGTTTTTT,CASSLAATNEKLFF
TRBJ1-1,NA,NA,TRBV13,TGTGCCAGCAGCCTGGGGGTATGGAACACTGAAGCTTTCTTT,CASSLGVWNTEAFF
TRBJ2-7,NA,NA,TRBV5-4,TGTGCCAGCAGCAAAGGGACACTCTACGAGCAGTACTTC,CASSKGTLYEQYF
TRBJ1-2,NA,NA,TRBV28,TGTGCCAGCAGTTTGCCAATTGTGGGGAGGGCCCATGGCTACACCTTC,CASSLPIVGRAHGYTF
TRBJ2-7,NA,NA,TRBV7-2,TGTGCCAGCAGCTTAAGCCTAGTCTACGAGCAGTACTTC,CASSLSLVYEQYF
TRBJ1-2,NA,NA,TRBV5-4,TGTGCCAGCAGCTTTTACAGCCAAATCTATGGCTACACCTTC,CASSFYSQIYGYTF
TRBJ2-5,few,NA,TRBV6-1,TGTGCCAGCAGTGAAGAGGGGACCCGCGAGACCCAGTACTTC,CASSEEGTRETQYF
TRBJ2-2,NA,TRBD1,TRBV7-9,TGTGCCAGCAGCTCGCAAAGAATTGACAGGGACACCGGGGAGCTGTTTTTT,CASSSQRIDRDTGELFF
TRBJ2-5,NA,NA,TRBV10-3,TGTGCCATCAGTGAGGGCCCACGGGAGACCCAGTACTTC,CAISEGPRETQYF
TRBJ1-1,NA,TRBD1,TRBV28,TGTGCCAGCAGTTTCAGGGGGACGGCTGAAGCTTTCTTT,CASSFRGTAEAFF
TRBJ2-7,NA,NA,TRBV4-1,TGCGCCAGCAGCCAAGATAACCTCTCCTACGAGCAGTACTTC,CASSQDNLSYEQYF
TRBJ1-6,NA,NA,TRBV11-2,TGTGCCAGCAGCGTACAGGGTTACTATAATTCACCCCTCCACTTT,CASSVQGYYNSPLHF
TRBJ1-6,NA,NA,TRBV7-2,TGTGCCAGCAGCTTAGCTACCTATAATTCACCCCTCCACTTT,CASSLATYNSPLHF
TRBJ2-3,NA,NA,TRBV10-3,TGTGCCATACGTGTGGCAGATACGCAGTATTTT,CAIRVADTQYF
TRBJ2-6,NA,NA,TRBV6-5,TGTGCCAGCAGTTACGGGGTTGGGGCCAACGTCCTGACTTTC,CASSYGVGANVLTF
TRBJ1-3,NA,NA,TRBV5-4,TGTGCCAGCAGGGGGAGGGACTCTGGAAACACCATATATTTT,CASRGRDSGNTIYF
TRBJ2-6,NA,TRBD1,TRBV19,TGTGCCAGTATGACAAAGGACAGGGGGATCTCTGGGGCCAACGTCCTGACTTTC,CASMTKDRGISGANVLTF
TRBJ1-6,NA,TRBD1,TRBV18,TGTGCCAGCTCACCTCGACAGGGGAATAATTCACCCCTCCACTTT,CASSPRQGNNSPLHF
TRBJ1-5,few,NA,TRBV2,TGTGCCAGCAGTGAAGGGTTGGGACCCAATCAGCCCCAGCATTTT,CASSEGLGPNQPQHF
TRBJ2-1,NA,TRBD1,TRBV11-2,TGTGCCAGCAGCCCAGGACAGGGTGGAGTTGAGCAGTTCTTC,CASSPGQGGVEQFF
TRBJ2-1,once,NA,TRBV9,TGTGCCAGCAGCGTTAATCCCTTGACAGGACTTTCCACCTACAATGAGCAGTTCTTC,CASSVNPLTGLSTYNEQFF
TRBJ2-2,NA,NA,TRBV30,TGTGCGGCGCTTAACACCGGGGAGCTGTTTTTT,CAALNTGELFF
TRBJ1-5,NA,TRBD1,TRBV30,TGTGCCTGGGGACAGGGAAGTCAGCCCCAGCATTTT,CAWGQGSQPQHF
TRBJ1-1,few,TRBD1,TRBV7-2,TGTGCCAGCAGCTTAGGGGACAGGGCGGGAGCTTTCTTT,CASSLGDRAGAFF
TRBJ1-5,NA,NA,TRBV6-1,TGTGGGGGAGGCGAGGCCCATCAGCCCCAGCATTTT,CGGGEAHQPQHF
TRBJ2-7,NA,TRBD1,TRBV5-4,TGTGCCAGCAGCCAAGGGACAGATACCTACGAGCAGTACTTC,CASSQGTDTYEQYF
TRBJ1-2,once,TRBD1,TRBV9,TGTGCCAGCAGCCCAAGCCCGGCCGGACAGGCTAACTATGGCTACACCTTC,CASSPSPAGQANYGYTF
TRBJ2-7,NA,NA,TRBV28,TGTGCCAGCTATCAGGGTTCCTCCTACGAGCAGTACTTC,CASYQGSSYEQYF
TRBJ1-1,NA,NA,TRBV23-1,TGCGCCAGCAGTCTTTCGGACGGGAACACTGAAGCTTTCTTT,CASSLSDGNTEAFF
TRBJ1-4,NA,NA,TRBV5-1,TGCGCCAGCAGCTTGGGCAGGGTGAATGAAAAACTGTTTTTT,CASSLGRVNEKLFF
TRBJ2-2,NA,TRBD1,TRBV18,TGTGCCAGCTCACCCGAGACAGGGCTCAACACCGGGGAGCTGTTTTTT,CASSPETGLNTGELFF
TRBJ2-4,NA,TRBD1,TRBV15,TGTGCCACCAGCCCCGGGGACAGGGGATACAAAAACATTCAGTACTTC,CATSPGDRGYKNIQYF
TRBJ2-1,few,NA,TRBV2,TGTGCCAGCAGGACAGACTTGAGCTCCTACAATGAGCAGTTCTTC,CASRTDLSSYNEQFF
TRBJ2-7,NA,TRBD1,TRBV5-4,TGTGCCAGCAGCTTCCGGGACAGCTACGAGCAGTACTTC,CASSFRDSYEQYF
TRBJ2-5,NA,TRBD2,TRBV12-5,TGTGCTAGTGGTCCGGGACTAGCGGGGGGGATAGAGACCCAGTACTTC,CASGPGLAGGIETQYF
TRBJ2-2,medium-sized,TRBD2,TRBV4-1,TGCGCCAGCAGCCCCGGACTAGCGGGAGGGCCATGGACCGGGGAGCTGTTTTTT,CASSPGLAGGPWTGELFF
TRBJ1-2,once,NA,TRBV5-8,TGTGCCAGCAGCTTGGGAAGGGGAAACTATGGCTACACCTTC,CASSLGRGNYGYTF
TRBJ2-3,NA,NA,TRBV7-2,TGTGCCAGCAGCTCCTCTGGTGGGCAGTGGGGCTCGGATACGCAGTATTTT,CASSSSGGQWGSDTQYF
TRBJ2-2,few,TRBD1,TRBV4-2,TGTGCCAGCAGCCACCCGGGGGGGACAGGGGACACCGGGGAGCTGTTTTTT,CASSHPGGTGDTGELFF
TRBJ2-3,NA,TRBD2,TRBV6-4,TGTGCCAGCAGTCACACCGGGACTAGAGCAGATACGCAGTATTTT,CASSHTGTRADTQYF
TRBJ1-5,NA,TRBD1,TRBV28,TGTGCCAGCAGTTTAGTCTGGGCCGGGACAGGGGTATCCTATAGCAATCAGCCCCAGCATTTT,CASSLVWAGTGVSYSNQPQHF